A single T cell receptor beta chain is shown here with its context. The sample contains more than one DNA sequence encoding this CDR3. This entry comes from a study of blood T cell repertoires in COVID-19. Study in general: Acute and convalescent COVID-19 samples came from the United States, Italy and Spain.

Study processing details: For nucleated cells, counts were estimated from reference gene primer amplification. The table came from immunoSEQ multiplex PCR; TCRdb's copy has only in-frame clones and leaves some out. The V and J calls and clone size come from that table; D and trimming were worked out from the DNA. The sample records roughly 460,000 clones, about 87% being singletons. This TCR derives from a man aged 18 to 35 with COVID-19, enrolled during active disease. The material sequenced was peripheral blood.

This CDR3 is CASSQGRGSYEQYF. CDR3 nucleotide sequence: TGCGCCAGCAGCCAAGGTCGGGGCTCCTACGAGCAGTACTTC. This chain connects TRBV4-1 to TRBJ2-7; possible D gene TRBD2, 5 bases. The CDR3 sequence is 14 residues long. Germline values: CDR1 MGHRA, CDR2 YSYEKL. V was shortened by 1 base and J by 0 bases, with 7 bases between the two germline ends.